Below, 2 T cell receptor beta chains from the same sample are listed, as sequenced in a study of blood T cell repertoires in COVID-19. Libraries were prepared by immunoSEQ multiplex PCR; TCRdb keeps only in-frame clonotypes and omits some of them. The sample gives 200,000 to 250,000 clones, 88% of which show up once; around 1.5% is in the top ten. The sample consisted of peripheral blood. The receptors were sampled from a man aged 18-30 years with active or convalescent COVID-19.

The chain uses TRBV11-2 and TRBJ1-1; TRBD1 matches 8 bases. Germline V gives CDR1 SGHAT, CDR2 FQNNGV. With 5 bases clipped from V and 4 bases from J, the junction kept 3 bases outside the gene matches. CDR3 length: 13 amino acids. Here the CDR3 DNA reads TGTGCCAGCAGCGAACAGGGGGGCACTGAAGCTTTCTTT. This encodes CASSEQGGTEAFF.

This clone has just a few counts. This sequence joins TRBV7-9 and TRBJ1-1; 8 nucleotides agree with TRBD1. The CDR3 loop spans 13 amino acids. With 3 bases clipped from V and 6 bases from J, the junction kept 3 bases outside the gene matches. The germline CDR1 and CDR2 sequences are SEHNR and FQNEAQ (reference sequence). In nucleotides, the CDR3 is TGTGCCAGCAGCTTCTCGGGACAGGCTGAAGCTTTCTTT. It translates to CASSFSGQAEAFF. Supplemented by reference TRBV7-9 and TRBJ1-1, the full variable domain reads DTGVSQNPRHKITKRGQNVTFRCDPISEHNRLYWYRQTLGQGPEFLTYFQNEAQLEKSRLLSDRFSAERPKGSFSTLEIQRTEQGDSAMYLCASSFSGQAEAFFGQGTRLTVV.